This T cell receptor (beta chain) derives from a study of T-cell reconstitution after alpha-beta-depleted transplantation in children. This CDR3 spans 18 amino acids. The germline V gene encodes CDR1 SGDLS and CDR2 YYNGEE. V was clipped by 0 bases and J by 0 bases; unmatched bases: 5. The table lists this clonotype with a few counts. Preparing the TCRbeta library involved the use of unique molecular identifiers. TCRdb redid the calling of the PCR reads with MiXCR, one entry per CDR3 protein. The table has approximately 340,000 distinct CDR3 sequences, 10% seen once; the top ten hold 2% to 3%. The receptor's source is a human donor who donated a stem cell graft to a child with acute lymphoblastic leukemia. The rearrangement links TRBV9 to TRBJ2-6; TRBD1 matches at 8 bases. The sample consisted of PBMCs from the stem cell graft donor, taken from the stem cell graft. CDR3 in amino acids: CASSVGRTGYSGANVLTF. In nucleotides, the CDR3 is TGTGCCAGCAGCGTAGGCAGGACAGGGTACTCTGGGGCCAACGTCCTGACTTTC. Variable domain in full (rest from reference TRBV9 and TRBJ2-6): DSGVTQTPKHLITATGQRVTLRCSPRSGDLSVYWYQQSLDQGLQFLIQYYNGEERAKGNILERFSAQQFPDLHSELNLSSLELGDSALYFCASSVGRTGYSGANVLTFGAGSRLTVL.